Listed here is a single T cell receptor (beta chain). Antigen: not known. Use of 60 Vbeta and 13 Jbeta primers characterized the PCR. Only in-frame clones appear in the TCRdb table, and some are missing; sequencing was by immunoSEQ multiplex PCR. The sample has tens of thousands of clones, around 79% seen once. The data derive from a study of cytomegalovirus exposure and HLA in healthy donors. The overall study: HLA-typed donors were the source of around 77 million unique TCRs held in an early data release. Notes on the study in general: The investigators catalogued some 160 TCR beta chains as cytomegalovirus-associated. Other equally common chains were less clonally expanded than HLA-associated TCR beta chains, a later analysis showed.

The germline CDR1 and CDR2 sequences are MDHEN and SYDVKM. Trimming cost V 8 bases and J 10 bases, with 15 bases left between them. The CDR3 spans 13 residues. The origin of this receptor is a man between 25 and 39 years old in good health and CMV-seronegative. The chain carries TRBV28 and TRBJ1-6; D is possibly TRBD1 (5 bases). The specimen was PBMCs. The CDR3 reads CASRQSGGSPLHF. DNA of the CDR3: TGTGCCAGCCGTCAGTCCGGGGGGTCACCCCTCCACTTT. The variable domain in full, with the rest retrieved from reference TRBV28 and TRBJ1-6, is DVKVTQSSRYLVKRTGEKVFLECVQDMDHENMFWYRQDPGLGLRLIYFSYDVKMKEKGDIPEGYSVSREKKERFSLILESASTNQTSMYLCASRQSGGSPLHFGNGTRLTVT.